This paragraph covers one T cell receptor (beta chain) sequence. Its recognized antigen is unknown. Per-nucleotide qualities are absent, and no much larger clonotype sits a single base away. The protocol used for the library was 5' RACE. The sample was run on an Illumina HiSeq 2500. The second PCR ran for roughly 7 to 11 cycles and used a J-beta primer mix along with a sample-barcoded 5' primer. Each TCR beta cDNA molecule received a unique molecular identifier from a template-switch 5' adaptor carrying 12 random nucleotides. Each sample yielded at least 2.5 million CDR3-containing paired-end reads. All of the RNA was converted into first-strand cDNA using the Mint cDNA synthesis kit, with a TRBC-specific oligonucleotide serving as the primer. All cDNA was treated with uracil-DNA glycosylase and then went through a first 18-cycle PCR with the universal primers M1SS and BC2_uni_R. In the paper's pipeline: For normalization, 1 million high-quality reads, each with a distinct molecular identifier, were randomly selected from each sample. Instead of being binned into consensus sequences, reads with shared molecular identifiers were discarded. MiTCR, run with a Q25 quality threshold and the strictest error-elimination algorithm, handled CDR3 identification, clonotype clustering and error correction. A nonparametric unseen species model with Euler transformation was used to estimate lower-bound total TCR beta diversity. The public sequencing data were trimmed at Q25 with fastp and processed into clonotypes with MiXCR by TCRdb, which kept only in-frame beta chains. Each entry merges the rows of one CDR3 protein and shows their most common DNA and genes. The V and J calls shown here were made by TCRdb, not taken from the authors' results. For this sample there are some 900,000 distinct CDR3 sequences; around 48% appear just once. The ten largest clonotypes hold roughly 13% of the sample.

These data originate in a study of blood T cells in healthy people across ages (dated by TCRdb to between 2015 and 2017). Notes on the research overall: In model experiments, template switching captured about one uniquely barcoded TCR beta cDNA molecule for every two T cells. To track age-related changes in TCR beta repertoire diversity, the study relied on deep sequencing normalized with unique cDNA molecular identifiers. Donors were grouped into four age groups: young (average 16 years), middle-aged (about 38), aged (around 60) and long-lived (over 80). Donors of different ages were randomly distributed across sequencing lanes to avoid experimental bias. Using the same blood draw, the study looked at two additional independent replicas of 1 million unique cDNA reads for two donors, one aged 18 to 29 and the other aged 80 or older. What the research found in general, with its limitations: As age increased, observed TCR beta diversity per million T cells dropped in a roughly linear way, and a significant reduction was already evident by age about 40. Estimates of total diversity from one million sequenced T cells were regarded as lower bounds and underestimates. The percentage of naive T cells measured by flow cytometry correlated strongly with observed TCR beta diversity. Conclusive comparison of naive and antigen-experienced compartments was prevented by the profiling of bulk unsorted PBMCs. The long-lived group showed more naive CD4+ T cells, fewer expanded clones and increased TCR diversity than the aged group, suggesting age selection. Donor CMV infection status was unknown, potentially confounding age-related changes in expanded clonotypes.

The germline V gene (reference sequence) provides CDR1 LGHDT and CDR2 YNNKEL. Including the terminal cysteine and phenylalanine, the CDR3 comprises 16 residues. The read is trimmed to its CDR3 DNA, 48 bases read in frame from base 1. The donors were a few dozen Caucasian individuals from Russia, aged 6 to 90 years, who were systemically healthy. About 9.1 milliliters of peripheral blood were collected from each donor into EDTA-treated Vacutainer tubes. Ficoll-Paque density-gradient centrifugation was used to isolate PBMCs, with at least 6.5 million per sample. Trizol reagent was used to extract total RNA from the PBMCs, yielding at least 6 micrograms per sample. For every donor, an aliquot of PBMCs went through flow cytometry to measure the percentages of naive CD45RAhigh/CD27high T cells.

The chain is assembled from TRBV3-1 and TRBJ2-7; there is no confident call for the D gene. The J call may be incorrect, as the DNA end agrees better with TRBJ2-5. Material for sequencing was blood. The origin of this receptor is a man aged 25-45 years in good health. The nucleotides are TGTGCCAGCAGCCATATTTCTACGGGCAGACAAGAGACCCAGTACTTC. This gives the protein CASSHISTGRQETQYF.